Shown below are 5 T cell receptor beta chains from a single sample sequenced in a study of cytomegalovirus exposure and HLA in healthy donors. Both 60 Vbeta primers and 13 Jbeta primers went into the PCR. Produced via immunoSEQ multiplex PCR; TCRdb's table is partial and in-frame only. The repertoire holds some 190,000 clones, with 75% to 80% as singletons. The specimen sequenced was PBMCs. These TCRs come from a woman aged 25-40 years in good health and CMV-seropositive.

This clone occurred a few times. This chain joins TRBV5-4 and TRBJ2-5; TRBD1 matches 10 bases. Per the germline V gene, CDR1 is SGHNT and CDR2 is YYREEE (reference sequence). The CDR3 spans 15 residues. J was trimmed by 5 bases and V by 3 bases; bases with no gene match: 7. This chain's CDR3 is CASSYRQGAWETQYF. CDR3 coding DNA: TGTGCCAGCAGCTACCGACAGGGGGCTTGGGAGACCCAGTACTTC.

In nucleotides, the CDR3 is TGTGCCAGCAGTCTCGAGGGGGGGGAGACCCAGTACTTC. Its translation: CASSLEGGETQYF. This chain links TRBV7-9 with TRBJ2-5; TRBD2 is a possible D gene (7 bases). Germline-derived CDR1 and CDR2 are SEHNR and FQNEAQ (reference sequence). Trimming left V 6 bases short and J 5 bases short, with 13 bases between. The CDR3 contains 13 residues.

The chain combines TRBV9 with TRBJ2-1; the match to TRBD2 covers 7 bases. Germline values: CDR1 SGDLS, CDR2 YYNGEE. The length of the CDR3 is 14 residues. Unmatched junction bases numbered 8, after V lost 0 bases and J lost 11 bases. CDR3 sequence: CASSVGQSSGQQFF. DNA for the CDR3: TGTGCCAGCAGCGTAGGACAGTCTAGCGGACAGCAGTTCTTC. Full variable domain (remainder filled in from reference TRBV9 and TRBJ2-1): DSGVTQTPKHLITATGQRVTLRCSPRSGDLSVYWYQQSLDQGLQFLIQYYNGEERAKGNILERFSAQQFPDLHSELNLSSLELGDSALYFCASSVGQSSGQQFFGPGTRLTVL.

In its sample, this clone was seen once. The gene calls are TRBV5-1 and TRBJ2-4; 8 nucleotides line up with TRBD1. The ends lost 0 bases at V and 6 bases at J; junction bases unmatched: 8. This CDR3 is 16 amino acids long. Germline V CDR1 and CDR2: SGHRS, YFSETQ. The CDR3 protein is CASSLGPSQGANIQYF. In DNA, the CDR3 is TGCGCCAGCAGCTTGGGGCCGAGTCAGGGGGCAAACATTCAGTACTTC.

CDR3 sequence reads: CASSEVQYQETQYF. For the CDR3, the DNA is TGTGCCAGCAGTGAAGTACAGTACCAAGAGACCCAGTACTTC. The V gene is TRBV2, the J gene TRBJ2-5; D gene ambiguous. V lost 1 base to trimming and J lost 0 bases, with 6 bases between them. This CDR3 spans 14 amino acids. Germline lookup yields CDR1 SNHLY and CDR2 FYNNEI. Drawing the rest from reference TRBV2 and TRBJ2-5, the complete variable domain is EPEVTQTPSHQVTQMGQEVILRCVPISNHLYFYWYRQILGQKVEFLVSFYNNEISEKSEIFDDQFSVERPDGSNFTLKIRSTKLEDSAMYFCASSEVQYQETQYFGPGTRLLVL.